The entry that follows covers one T cell receptor (beta chain) sequence. Its antigen is not identified. This record belongs to a study of T cells expressing NK-cell markers. Whole-study context: The TCR beta repertoires were obtained from sorted CD3+CD56+NKG2C+, CD3+CD56+NKG2C- and CD3+CD56-NKG2C+ T cells. Study conclusions and caveats: The CD3+CD56-NKG2C+ fraction was also led by these clonotypes in several donors.

Researchers built TCR beta cDNA using 5'RACE template switching with UMIs. TCRdb reprocessed the 5' RACE reads; each CDR3 protein has one entry and no DNA is given. The repertoire table contains fewer than 400,000 distinct CDR3 sequences. The CDR3 consists of 15 residues. CDR1 is LGHDT, CDR2 YNNKEL, per germline (reference sequence). This receptor was obtained from a man aged 18-75 years in good health. The chain recombines TRBV3-1 with TRBJ2-7; TCRdb calls TRBD2, which cannot be checked without DNA. The sequenced sample was blood T cells: a sorted CD56 or NKG2C T cell subset, CD4+ or CD8+ T cells, or bulk PBMC T cells (not recorded which). CDR3 sequence reads: CASSRRTSGNYEQYF.